The clone carrying this TCR beta chain has only one observation. At the DNA level, this CDR3 is encoded by other sequences in the same sample as well. In the source study's methods: Quantification of nucleated cells was approximated via reference gene primer amplification. This table comes from immunoSEQ multiplex PCR, and its TCRdb copy is limited to in-frame clones, with some not included. Clone size and the V and J calls come from that table; the DNA yielded D and trimming. The sample records 70,000 or so clones, 80% to 90% being singletons. These data come from a study of blood T cell repertoires in COVID-19. On the study more broadly: The United States, Italy and Spain were the sources of the acute and convalescent COVID-19 samples. T cells, B-cell-depleted T cells, or PBMCs provided the cDNA or gDNA that served as material.

Germline loops: CDR1 SGHNT, CDR2 YYREEE (reference sequence). V gave up 4 bases and J gave up 1 base, with 8 bases separating them. The CDR3 runs 13 residues. The sample was peripheral blood. The receptor's source is a man aged 55 to 70 with acute or convalescent COVID-19. This sequence joins TRBV5-4 and TRBJ2-5, with D perhaps matching TRBD1 (6 bases). CDR3 nucleotide sequence: TGTGCCAGCAGCGGGGGCCGCCAAGAGACCCAGTACTTC. Encoded protein: CASSGGRQETQYF.